This TCR beta chain was sequenced for a study of T-cell reconstitution after alpha-beta-depleted transplantation in children. Notes on the study in general: After one year, T-cell counts and TCRbeta diversity mostly came from new T cells. It was reported that alpha-beta T cells came from several hundred expanded graft clones (about two months after transplant).

The CDR3 has 11 amino acids. The V gene's germline CDR1 is KGHSH and CDR2 LQKENI. The ends were cut back, 3 bases at V and 10 bases at J, with 7 bases in the middle. Regarding this clonotype: Its antigen remains unidentified.

Unique molecular identifiers featured in how the TCRbeta library was prepared. TCRdb analysed the PCR reads with MiXCR anew, one entry per CDR3 protein. Of more than 300,000 distinct CDR3 sequences detected, around 15% appear once; the ten largest clones hold about 41%. The source is a male patient aged 2-15 years who had a stem cell transplant for acute lymphoblastic leukemia, so the T cells may come from the graft donor. V is TRBV18 and J is TRBJ2-1; D is possibly TRBD2 (5 bases). The sample was PBMCs, mostly from graft donor cells, taken 360 days after TCRalphabeta/CD19-depleted stem cell transplant. CDR3 DNA: TGTGCCAGCTCACCGGAGCGGGAGCAGTTCTTC. Translated: CASSPEREQFF.